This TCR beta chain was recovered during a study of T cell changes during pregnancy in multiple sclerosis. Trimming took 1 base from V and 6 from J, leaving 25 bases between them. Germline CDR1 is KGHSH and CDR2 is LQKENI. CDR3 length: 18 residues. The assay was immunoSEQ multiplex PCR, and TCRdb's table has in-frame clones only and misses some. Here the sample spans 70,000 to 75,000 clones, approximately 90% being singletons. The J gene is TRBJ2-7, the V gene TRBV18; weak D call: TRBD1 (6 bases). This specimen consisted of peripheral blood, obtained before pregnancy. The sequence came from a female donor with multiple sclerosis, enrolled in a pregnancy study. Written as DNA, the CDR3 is TGTGCCAGCTCACCACGTAGGCAAGGGCAGGGGAATGGTCGCGAGCAGTACTTC. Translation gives CASSPRRQGQGNGREQYF.